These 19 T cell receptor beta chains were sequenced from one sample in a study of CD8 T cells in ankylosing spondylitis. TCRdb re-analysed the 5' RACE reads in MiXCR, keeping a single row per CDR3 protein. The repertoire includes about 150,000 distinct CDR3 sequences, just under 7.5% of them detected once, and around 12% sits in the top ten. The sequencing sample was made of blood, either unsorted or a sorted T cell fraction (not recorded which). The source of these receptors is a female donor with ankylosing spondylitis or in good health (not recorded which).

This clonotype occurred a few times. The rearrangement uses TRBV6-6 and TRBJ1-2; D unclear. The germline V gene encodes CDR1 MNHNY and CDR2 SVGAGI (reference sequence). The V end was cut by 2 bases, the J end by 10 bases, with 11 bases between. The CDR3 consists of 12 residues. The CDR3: CASSYPEGDYTF. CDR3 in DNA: TGTGCCAGCAGTTACCCGGAGGGAGACTACACCTTC.

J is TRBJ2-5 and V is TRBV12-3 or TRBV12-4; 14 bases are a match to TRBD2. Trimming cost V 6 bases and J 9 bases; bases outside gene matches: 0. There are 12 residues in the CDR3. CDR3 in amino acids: CASRGLAGAQYF. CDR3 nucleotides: TGTGCCAGCAGGGGACTAGCGGGGGCCCAGTACTTC.

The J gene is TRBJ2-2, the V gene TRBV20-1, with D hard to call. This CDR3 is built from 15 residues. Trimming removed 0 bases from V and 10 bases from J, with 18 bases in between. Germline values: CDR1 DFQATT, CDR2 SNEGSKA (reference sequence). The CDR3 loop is CSARDLGSAAEELFF. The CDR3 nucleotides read TGCAGTGCTAGAGATCTCGGCAGCGCTGCCGAGGAGCTGTTTTTT.

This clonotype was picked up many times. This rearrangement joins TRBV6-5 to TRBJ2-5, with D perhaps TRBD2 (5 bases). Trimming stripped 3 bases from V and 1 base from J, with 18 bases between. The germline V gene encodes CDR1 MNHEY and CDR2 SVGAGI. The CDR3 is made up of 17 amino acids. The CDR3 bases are TGTGCCAGCAGTTATTTGGGAGTTACCGCATCCCAAGAGACCCAGTACTTC. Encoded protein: CASSYLGVTASQETQYF.

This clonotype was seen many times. Here the CDR3 reads CASSPGRANEKLFF. CDR3 nucleotide sequence: TGCGCCAGCAGCCCAGGGAGGGCTAATGAAAAACTGTTTTTT. This chain connects TRBV5-1 to TRBJ1-4; D possibly corresponds to TRBD1 (5 bases). V was shortened by 4 bases and J by 3 bases, with 10 bases between the two germline ends. The CDR3 totals 14 residues. Germline CDR1 and CDR2: SGHRS and YFSETQ. Looking up the rest from reference TRBV5-1 and TRBJ1-4 gives the full variable domain: KAGVTQTPRYLIKTRGQQVTLSCSPISGHRSVSWYQQTPGQGLQFLFEYFSETQRNKGNFPGRFSGRQFSNSRSEMNVSTLELGDSALYLCASSPGRANEKLFFGSGTQLSVL.

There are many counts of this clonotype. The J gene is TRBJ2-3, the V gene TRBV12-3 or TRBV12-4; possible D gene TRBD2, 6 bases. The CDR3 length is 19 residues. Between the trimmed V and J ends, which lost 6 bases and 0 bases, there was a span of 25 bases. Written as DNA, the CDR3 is TGTGCCAGCAGCCACGGGAGACTTGGTGGGAGACAAAGCACAGATACGCAGTATTTT. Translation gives CASSHGRLGGRQSTDTQYF.

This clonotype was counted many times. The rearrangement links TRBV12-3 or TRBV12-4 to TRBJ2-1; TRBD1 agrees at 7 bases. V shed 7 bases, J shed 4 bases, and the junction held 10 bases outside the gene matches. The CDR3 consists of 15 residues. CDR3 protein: CASTPDRDLYNEQFF. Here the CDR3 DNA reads TGTGCCAGCACCCCTGACAGGGACCTGTACAATGAGCAGTTCTTC.

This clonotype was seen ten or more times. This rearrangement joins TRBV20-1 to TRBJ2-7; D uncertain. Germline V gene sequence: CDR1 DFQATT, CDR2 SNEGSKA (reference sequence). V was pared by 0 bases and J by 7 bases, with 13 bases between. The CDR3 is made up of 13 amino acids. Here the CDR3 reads CSAREYEAVEQYF. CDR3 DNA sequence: TGCAGTGCTAGAGAGTACGAGGCGGTGGAGCAGTACTTC.

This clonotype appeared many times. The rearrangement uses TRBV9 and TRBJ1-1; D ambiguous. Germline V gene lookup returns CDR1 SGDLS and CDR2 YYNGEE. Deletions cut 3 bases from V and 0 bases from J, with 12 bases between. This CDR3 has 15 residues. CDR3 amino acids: CASSADLRVNTEAFF. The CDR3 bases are TGTGCCAGCAGCGCGGACCTAAGGGTGAACACTGAAGCTTTCTTT.

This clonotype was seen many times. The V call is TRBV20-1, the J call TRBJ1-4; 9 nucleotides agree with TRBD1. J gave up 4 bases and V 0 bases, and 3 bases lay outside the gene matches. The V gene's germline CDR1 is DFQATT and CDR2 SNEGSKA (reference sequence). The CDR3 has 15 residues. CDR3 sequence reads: CSARDLDRGNEKLFF. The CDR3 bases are TGCAGTGCTAGAGACCTGGACAGGGGTAATGAAAAACTGTTTTTT.

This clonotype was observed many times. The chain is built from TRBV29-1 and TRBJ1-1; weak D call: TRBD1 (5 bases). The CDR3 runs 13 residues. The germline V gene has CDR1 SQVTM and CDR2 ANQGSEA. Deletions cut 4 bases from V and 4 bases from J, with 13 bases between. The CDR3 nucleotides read TGCAGCGTTGGATCAGGGTCGGGCACTGAAGCTTTCTTT. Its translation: CSVGSGSGTEAFF.

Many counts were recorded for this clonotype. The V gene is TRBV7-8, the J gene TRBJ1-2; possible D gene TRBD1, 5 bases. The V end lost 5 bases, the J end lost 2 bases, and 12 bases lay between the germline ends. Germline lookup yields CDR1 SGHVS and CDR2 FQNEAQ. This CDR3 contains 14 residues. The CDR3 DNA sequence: TGTGCCAGCAGCATTACGGGACCAAACTATGGCTACACCTTC. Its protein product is CASSITGPNYGYTF.

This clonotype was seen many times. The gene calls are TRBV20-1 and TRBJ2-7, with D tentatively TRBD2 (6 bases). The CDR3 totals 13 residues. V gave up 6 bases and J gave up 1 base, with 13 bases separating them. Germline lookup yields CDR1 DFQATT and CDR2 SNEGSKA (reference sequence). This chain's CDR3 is CSARGASSYEQYF. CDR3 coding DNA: TGCAGTGCGCGGGGTGCCTCTTCCTACGAGCAGTACTTC.

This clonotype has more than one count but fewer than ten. CDR3 DNA sequence: TGTGCCAGCAGTTCTTGGGTCACAGATACGCAGTATTTT. Encoded protein: CASSSWVTDTQYF. The genes are TRBV7-3 and TRBJ2-3; D call uncertain. Trimming cost V 6 bases and J 2 bases, with 9 bases left between them. The CDR3 contains 13 residues. CDR1 SGHTA and CDR2 FQGTGA come from the germline V gene.

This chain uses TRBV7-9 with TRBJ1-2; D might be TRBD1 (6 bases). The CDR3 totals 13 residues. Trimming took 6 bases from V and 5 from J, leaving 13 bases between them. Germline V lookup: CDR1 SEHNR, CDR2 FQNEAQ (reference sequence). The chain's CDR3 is CASSHGQPYGYTF. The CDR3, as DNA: TGTGCCAGCAGTCATGGACAGCCTTATGGCTACACCTTC.

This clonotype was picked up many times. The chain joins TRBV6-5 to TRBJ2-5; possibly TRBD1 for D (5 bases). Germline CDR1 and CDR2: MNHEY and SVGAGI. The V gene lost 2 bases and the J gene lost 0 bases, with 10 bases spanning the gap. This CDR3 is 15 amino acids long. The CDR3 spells CASSYGQGDQETQYF. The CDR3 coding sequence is TGTGCCAGCAGTTACGGGCAGGGCGACCAAGAGACCCAGTACTTC.

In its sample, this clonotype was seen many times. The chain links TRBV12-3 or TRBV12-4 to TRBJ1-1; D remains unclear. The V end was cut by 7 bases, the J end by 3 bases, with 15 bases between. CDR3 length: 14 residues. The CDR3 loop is CASTPSLVDTEAFF. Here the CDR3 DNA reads TGTGCCAGCACCCCTAGCCTCGTAGACACTGAAGCTTTCTTT.

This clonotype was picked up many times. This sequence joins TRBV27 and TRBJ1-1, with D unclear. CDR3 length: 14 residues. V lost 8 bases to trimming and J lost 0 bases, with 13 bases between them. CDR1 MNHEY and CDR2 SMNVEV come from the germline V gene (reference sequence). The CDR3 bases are TGTGCCAGCCGACATGGCTCAGTGAACACTGAAGCTTTCTTT. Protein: CASRHGSVNTEAFF.

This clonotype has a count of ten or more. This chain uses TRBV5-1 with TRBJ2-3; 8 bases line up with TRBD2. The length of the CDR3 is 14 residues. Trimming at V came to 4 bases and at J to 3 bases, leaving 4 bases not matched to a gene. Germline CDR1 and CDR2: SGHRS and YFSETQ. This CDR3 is CASSISGGTDTQYF. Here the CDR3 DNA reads TGCGCCAGCAGCATAAGCGGGGGAACAGATACGCAGTATTTT.